The 3 T cell receptor beta chains in this list originate from one sample, sequenced in a study of cutaneous CD30+ T cell lymphoproliferative disorder and hepatitis E. Profiled with immunoSEQ multiplex PCR; TCRdb holds only in-frame clones, not every one. Here the sample spans about 7,700 clones, about 74% being singletons. Sequenced input: blood. These receptors originate from a human donor with a cutaneous T cell lymphoproliferative disorder associated with hepatitis E virus.

The chain is built from TRBV6-5 and TRBJ2-1, with TRBD2 identical over 11 bases. This CDR3 comprises 14 residues. Germline V gene sequence: CDR1 MNHEY, CDR2 SVGAGI. Germline trimming cut 6 bases from V and 4 bases from J; bases unmatched to any gene: 2. This chain's CDR3 is CASSRLAGYNEQFF. The CDR3 coding sequence is TGTGCCAGCAGCCGACTAGCGGGGTACAATGAGCAGTTCTTC.

The chain joins TRBV29-1 to TRBJ2-7, with D possibly TRBD1 on 6 matching bases. V shed 4 bases and J shed 3 bases, with 13 bases lying between them. CDR3 length equals 13 residues. CDR1 SQVTM and CDR2 ANQGSEA come from the germline V gene. CDR3 region: CSVVSGVNYEQYF. CDR3 nucleotide sequence: TGCAGCGTTGTGTCAGGGGTCAACTACGAGCAGTACTTC.

This chain joins TRBV6-5 and TRBJ2-5, with a weak D call TRBD1 (5 bases). The germline V gene encodes CDR1 MNHEY and CDR2 SVGAGI. This CDR3 has 14 amino acids. V was shortened by 2 bases and J by 5 bases, with 12 bases between the two germline ends. Written as DNA, the CDR3 is TGTGCCAGCAGTTACCTCAGGGCCGGGGAGACCCAGTACTTC. Its translation is CASSYLRAGETQYF.